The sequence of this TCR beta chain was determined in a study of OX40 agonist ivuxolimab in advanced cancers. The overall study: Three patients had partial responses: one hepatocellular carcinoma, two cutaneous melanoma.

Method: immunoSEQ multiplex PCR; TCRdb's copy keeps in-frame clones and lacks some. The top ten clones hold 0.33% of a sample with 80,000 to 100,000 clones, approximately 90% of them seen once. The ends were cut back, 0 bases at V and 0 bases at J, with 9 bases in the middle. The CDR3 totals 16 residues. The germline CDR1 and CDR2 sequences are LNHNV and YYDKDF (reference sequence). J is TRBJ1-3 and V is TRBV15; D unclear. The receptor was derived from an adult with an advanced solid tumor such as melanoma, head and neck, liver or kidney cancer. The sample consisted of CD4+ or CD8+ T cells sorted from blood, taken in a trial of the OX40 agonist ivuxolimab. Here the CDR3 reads CATSRDIPNSGNTIYF. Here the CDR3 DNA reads TGTGCCACCAGCAGAGATATACCGAACTCTGGAAACACCATATATTTT. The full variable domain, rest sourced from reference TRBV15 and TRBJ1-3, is DAMVIQNPRYQVTQFGKPVTLSCSQTLNHNVMYWYQQKSSQAPKLLFHYYDKDFNNEADTPDNFQSRRPNTSFCFLDIRSPGLGDTAMYLCATSRDIPNSGNTIYFGEGSWLTVV.